The 14 T cell receptor beta chains below come from one sample, sequenced in a study of blood T cell repertoires in COVID-19. Sequenced by immunoSEQ multiplex PCR; TCRdb stores in-frame clones only, minus some. The table lists 180,000 or so clones, approximately 85% of them singletons. Sequenced material: peripheral blood. These receptor sequences come from a man aged 60 to 69 who had recovered from COVID-19.

This clone has only a few counts. The gene calls are TRBV4-2 and TRBJ1-5; D is undetermined. The germline V gene has CDR1 LGHNA and CDR2 YNFKEQ. The CDR3 spans 17 residues. V lost 1 base, J lost 1 base, and 14 bases lay in between. The CDR3 loop is CASSQGVGERSNQPQHF. The CDR3 nucleotides are TGTGCCAGCAGCCAAGGGGTCGGGGAACGGAGCAATCAGCCCCAGCATTTT.

The chain recombines TRBV7-2 with TRBJ2-3; TRBD2 matches 7 bases. Germline CDR1 and CDR2: SGHTA and FQGNSA. Germline trimming cut 4 bases from V and 6 bases from J; bases unmatched to any gene: 7. The CDR3 totals 14 residues. The CDR3 loop is CASSSGGTIDTQYF. CDR3 DNA sequence: TGTGCCAGCAGCTCCGGGGGGACGATCGATACGCAGTATTTT.

This rearrangement joins TRBV6-6 to TRBJ2-4; 13 positions agree with TRBD2. V lost 5 bases, J lost 1 base, and 8 bases stayed unmatched. The length of the CDR3 is 18 residues. Looked up from germline, CDR1 is MNHNY and CDR2 is SVGAGI (reference sequence). CDR3 in amino acids: CASSLRTSGGPAKNIQYF. The CDR3 DNA sequence: TGTGCCAGCAGTCTCCGGACTAGCGGGGGACCCGCCAAAAACATTCAGTACTTC.

This chain uses TRBV5-5 with TRBJ2-2, with TRBD1 as a possible D gene (6 bases). The CDR3 is 15 residues long. Germline V CDR1 and CDR2: SGHKS, YYEKEE (reference sequence). Trimming took off 2 bases at V and 1 base at J, with 9 bases between the two ends. The CDR3 here is CASSFARGNTGELFF. CDR3 DNA sequence: TGTGCCAGCAGCTTCGCCAGGGGGAACACCGGGGAGCTGTTTTTT.

V and J are TRBV4-2 and TRBJ2-2; 13 bases match TRBD2. V was clipped by 3 bases and J by 8 bases; unmatched bases: 9. The CDR3 totals 17 residues. Germline assignment: CDR1 LGHNA and CDR2 YNFKEQ. The CDR3 loop is CASSQDRLAGGHGELFF. The DNA for the CDR3 is TGTGCCAGCAGCCAGGACAGACTAGCGGGGGGACATGGGGAGCTGTTTTTT.

The rearrangement links TRBV29-1 to TRBJ1-1; possible D gene TRBD1, 6 bases. CDR1 and CDR2 (germline): SQVTM, ANQGSEA. The length of the CDR3 is 13 residues. V shed 6 bases and J shed 1 base, with 12 bases lying between them. The CDR3 is CSVVRGRNTEAFF. Here the CDR3 DNA reads TGCAGCGTAGTCAGGGGCAGGAACACTGAAGCTTTCTTT. Looking up the rest from reference TRBV29-1 and TRBJ1-1 gives the full variable domain: SAVISQKPSRDICQRGTSLTIQCQVDSQVTMMFWYRQQPGQSLTLIATANQGSEATYESGFVIDKFPISRPNLTFSTLTVSNMSPEDSSIYLCSVVRGRNTEAFFGQGTRLTVV.

The gene calls are TRBV5-1 and TRBJ2-7; D may be TRBD1 (5 bases). V lost 2 bases and J 7 bases, leaving 16 bases between the germline ends. Germline values: CDR1 SGHRS, CDR2 YFSETQ. The CDR3 is 14 residues long. CDR3 sequence (DNA): TGCGCCAGCAGCTTTCGGCCAGGGTCGGATGAGCAGTACTTC. Translation gives CASSFRPGSDEQYF.

A remark on this clone: The same CDR3 can be traced to other DNA sequences in this sample. The chain couples TRBV5-1 to TRBJ1-1; D possibly corresponds to TRBD1 (5 bases). Trimming removed 1 base from V and 3 bases from J, with 10 bases in between. The CDR3 totals 14 residues. The germline V gene encodes CDR1 SGHRS and CDR2 YFSETQ. CDR3: CASSLSGGDTEAFF. DNA of the CDR3: TGCGCCAGCAGCTTGTCCGGGGGGGACACTGAAGCTTTCTTT.

The J gene is TRBJ1-1, the V gene TRBV5-1, with TRBD1 matching 7 bases. This CDR3 has 16 amino acids. The V segment lost 0 bases and the J segment 4 bases; nucleotides outside the gene matches: 9. Looked up from germline, CDR1 is SGHRS and CDR2 is YFSETQ. The CDR3 spells CASSLGEDRRPTEAFF. The CDR3 bases are TGCGCCAGCAGCTTGGGGGAGGACAGGCGACCCACTGAAGCTTTCTTT. The full variable domain, with the rest looked up from reference TRBV5-1 and TRBJ1-1, is KAGVTQTPRYLIKTRGQQVTLSCSPISGHRSVSWYQQTPGQGLQFLFEYFSETQRNKGNFPGRFSGRQFSNSRSEMNVSTLELGDSALYLCASSLGEDRRPTEAFFGQGTRLTVV.

CDR3 in amino acids: CASSLVGGGGGANVLTF. The CDR3 DNA reads TGCGCCAGCAGCTTGGTTGGGGGAGGCGGTGGGGCCAACGTCCTGACTTTC. V and J are TRBV5-1 and TRBJ2-6; tentatively, D is TRBD2 (6 bases). Per germline, CDR1 SGHRS and CDR2 YFSETQ. Trimming cost V 0 bases and J 3 bases, with 13 bases left between them. The CDR3 contains 17 residues.

The chain employs TRBV27 and TRBJ1-2, with D maybe TRBD1 (5 bases). V dropped 6 bases and J dropped 7 bases, with 12 bases sitting between them. CDR1 and CDR2 (germline): MNHEY, SMNVEV (reference sequence). The CDR3 runs 12 residues. CDR3 in DNA: TGTGCCAGCAGCTCAGGGTACGGTGGCTACACCTTC. Translation: CASSSGYGGYTF.

CDR3 amino acids: CATSPGQGAYGANVLTF. CDR3 DNA: TGTGCCACCAGCCCGGGGCAGGGGGCCTATGGGGCCAACGTCCTGACTTTC. The chain employs TRBV24-1 and TRBJ2-6, with 8 bases fitting TRBD1. The CDR3 spans 17 residues. V was clipped by 7 bases and J by 3 bases; unmatched bases: 10. Germline lookup yields CDR1 KGHDR and CDR2 SFDVKD.

For the CDR3, the DNA is TGTGCCAGCAGTGAAGGGACAGGTTATGAAAAACTGTTTTTT. Translation gives CASSEGTGYEKLFF. This sequence joins TRBV6-1 and TRBJ1-4; the match to TRBD1 covers 7 bases. V lost 1 base to trimming and J lost 6 bases; unmatched junction nucleotides: 2. The CDR3 has 14 residues. CDR1 and CDR2 (germline): MNHNS, SASEGT.

Only a few counts were recorded for this clone. V is TRBV14 and J is TRBJ2-3, with TRBD1 identical over 7 bases. The CDR3 covers 13 residues. Germline V gene sequence: CDR1 SGHDN, CDR2 FVKESK. V shed 4 bases and J 6 bases; nucleotides not matched to a gene: 4. This chain's CDR3 is CASSRNRGDTQYF. CDR3 DNA: TGTGCCAGCAGCCGGAACAGGGGTGATACGCAGTATTTT.